These T cell receptor beta chains were read from a single sample in a study of CD8 T cells in ankylosing spondylitis. In TCRdb, the 5' RACE reads were re-called with MiXCR into one record per CDR3 protein. The data hold 130,000 or so distinct CDR3 sequences, with about 15% observed a single time. The sequenced sample was blood, either unsorted or a sorted T cell fraction (not recorded which). These receptor sequences come from a male donor with ankylosing spondylitis. CDR3s include the opening cysteine and the closing phenylalanine or tryptophan. A D gene is named only where the DNA matches it firmly. A row's size may be missing; if present it is once, few, many or a size class.

d_call j_call v_call clone_size cdr3_aa cdr3_nt
TRBD2 TRBJ2-5 TRBV6-5 once CASSYGTSYQETQYF TGTGCCAGCAGTTACGGGACTAGCTATCAAGAGACCCAGTACTTC
NA TRBJ1-1 TRBV27 NA CASASLGGNTEAFF TGTGCCAGCGCTTCCCTAGGGGGAAACACTGAAGCTTTCTTT
TRBD2 TRBJ2-1 TRBV25-1 NA CASKGGSSYNEQFF TGTGCCAGTAAGGGAGGGAGCTCCTACAATGAGCAGTTCTTC
NA TRBJ1-5 TRBV27 NA CASSTARGSNQPQHF TGTGCCAGCAGTACAGCGAGGGGTTCCAATCAGCCCCAGCATTTT
NA TRBJ2-7 TRBV5-1 NA CASSLKRGDAYEQYF TGCGCCAGCAGCTTGAAAAGGGGGGATGCCTACGAGCAGTACTTC
NA TRBJ2-1 TRBV7-9 few CASRLLNEQFF TGTGCCAGCAGACTCCTGAATGAGCAGTTCTTC
NA TRBJ1-1 TRBV7-9 few CASSLWRGGDTEAFF TGTGCCAGCAGCTTATGGCGGGGCGGGGACACTGAAGCTTTCTTT
TRBD2 TRBJ2-2 TRBV7-9 NA CASSRLARDTGELFF TGTGCCAGCAGTAGACTAGCTCGGGACACCGGGGAGCTGTTTTTT
NA TRBJ1-1 TRBV20-1 NA CSALRGNTEAFF TGCAGTGCCCTAAGGGGGAACACTGAAGCTTTCTTT
NA TRBJ2-3 TRBV21-1 NA CASSKTSGALKDTDTQYF TGTGCCAGCAGCAAGACTAGCGGAGCTCTAAAGGACACAGATACGCAGTATTTT
TRBD2 TRBJ2-1 TRBV20-1 NA CSATGTSGVYNEQFF TGCAGTGCTACCGGGACTAGCGGAGTCTACAATGAGCAGTTCTTC
NA TRBJ1-2 TRBV9 NA CASSVDSEGYTF TGTGCCAGCAGCGTAGACTCTGAGGGCTACACCTTC
NA TRBJ2-5 TRBV11-1 NA CASSFRGTPQETQYF TGTGCCAGCAGCTTCCGCGGGACACCACAAGAGACCCAGTACTTC
NA TRBJ2-7 TRBV28 few CASSVLGGYEQYF TGTGCCAGCAGTGTCCTAGGGGGGTACGAGCAGTACTTC
NA TRBJ1-5 TRBV27 few CASSPGIANQPQHF TGTGCCAGCAGTCCCGGGATAGCCAATCAGCCCCAGCATTTT
NA TRBJ2-1 TRBV7-2 few CASSLRPGAHNEQFF TGTGCCAGCAGCTTACGGCCAGGGGCCCACAATGAGCAGTTCTTC
NA TRBJ1-1 TRBV6-5 NA CASSYSGENTEAFF TGTGCCAGCAGTTACTCCGGGGAGAACACTGAAGCTTTCTTT
NA TRBJ2-1 TRBV7-6 NA CASSLGPRAEQFF TGTGCCAGCAGCTTAGGGCCAAGGGCTGAGCAGTTCTTC
NA TRBJ2-2 TRBV7-9 few CASSLGTATGELFF TGTGCCAGCAGCTTAGGGACTGCCACCGGGGAGCTGTTTTTT
NA TRBJ2-3 TRBV5-6 few CASSLAYGGRADTQYF TGTGCCAGCAGCTTGGCCTACGGGGGAAGAGCAGATACGCAGTATTTT
NA TRBJ2-1 TRBV7-3 NA CASSEQGFNEQFF TGTGCCAGCAGCGAACAGGGTTTCAATGAGCAGTTCTTC
TRBD1 TRBJ1-4 TRBV15 few CATSRDDRGLTEKLFF TGTGCCACCAGCAGAGATGACAGGGGGCTCACTGAAAAACTGTTTTTT